A single sample gave rise to the 32 T cell receptor beta chains below, sequenced in a study of Graves' ophthalmopathy and Graves' hyperthyroidism. Transcripts of RNA were the source for amplifying TCR beta CDR3 regions. The authors performed first-round RT-PCR with HTBI primers and then a second-round multiplex PCR. TCRdb re-derived calls from the multiplex PCR reads in MiXCR, one entry per CDR3 protein. The sample yields 200,000 to 250,000 distinct CDR3 sequences, around 42% seen once. The sample was peripheral blood. All receptors derive from an adult man with Graves' ophthalmopathy.

This chain links TRBV2 with TRBJ1-1; D remains ambiguous. This CDR3 spans 14 amino acids. The germline gives CDR1 SNHLY, CDR2 FYNNEI. The V and J ends lost 5 bases and 4 bases respectively, with 14 bases between them. CDR3 DNA sequence: TGTGCCAGCAGTCTGACGTCCGGGAGCACTGAAGCTTTCTTT. Its translation: CASSLTSGSTEAFF.

This chain uses TRBV4-2 with TRBJ2-7, with 13 bases fitting TRBD2. The length of the CDR3 is 16 residues. The germline gives CDR1 LGHNA, CDR2 YNFKEQ. With V trimmed by 2 bases and J by 4 bases, 5 bases remained unmatched. CDR3 coding DNA: TGTGCCAGCAGCCAACCTGTGACTAGCGGGAGGTACGAGCAGTACTTC. Translated, it gives CASSQPVTSGRYEQYF.

This clonotype was counted only a few times. V gene TRBV2 combines with J gene TRBJ2-5, with a weak D call TRBD1 (5 bases). V dropped 7 bases and J dropped 2 bases, with 11 bases sitting between them. CDR3 length: 13 amino acids. Germline CDR1 is SNHLY and CDR2 is FYNNEI. The CDR3 sequence: CASIRQSQETQYF. In DNA, the CDR3 is TGTGCCAGCATTCGACAGAGTCAAGAGACCCAGTACTTC.

CDR3 DNA sequence: TGCAGTGCCTCCCTGGGCCCCCATCAGCCCCAGCATTTT. This codes for CSASLGPHQPQHF. V usage is TRBV20-1 and J usage is TRBJ1-5; D uncertain. Germline V gene sequence: CDR1 DFQATT, CDR2 SNEGSKA (reference sequence). V shed 6 bases and J shed 5 bases, with 14 bases lying between them. CDR3 size: 13 residues.

The CDR3 sequence: CASTPLETRDGYTF. CDR3 DNA: TGTGCCAGCACCCCCCTCGAAACCAGGGACGGCTACACCTTC. The J gene is TRBJ1-2, the V gene TRBV2, with a possible D match to TRBD1 (5 bases). V lost 7 bases, J lost 8 bases, and 20 bases lay in between. Germline CDR1 and CDR2: SNHLY and FYNNEI. The CDR3 runs 14 residues.

The chain combines TRBV2 with TRBJ2-2; 7 bases agree with TRBD2. Germline loops: CDR1 SNHLY, CDR2 FYNNEI. V gave up 5 bases and J gave up 1 base; unmatched junction bases: 13. The CDR3 runs 18 residues. The CDR3 DNA is TGTGCCAGCAGTTTATGGGCTAGCGGCATCGGGAACACCGGGGAGCTGTTTTTT. Encoded protein: CASSLWASGIGNTGELFF.

This clonotype was detected ten times or more. The gene calls are TRBV2 and TRBJ1-2; D remains ambiguous. Germline-derived CDR1 and CDR2 are SNHLY and FYNNEI. The V end was cut by 4 bases, the J end by 0 bases, with 9 bases between. This CDR3 is built from 14 residues. The CDR3 spells CASSVWGPNYGYTF. For the CDR3, the DNA is TGTGCCAGCAGTGTTTGGGGTCCTAACTATGGCTACACCTTC.

The V call is TRBV20-1, the J call TRBJ2-5; D not certain. This CDR3 has 13 amino acids. Trimming cost V 6 bases and J 2 bases, with 13 bases left between them. The germline CDR1 and CDR2 sequences are DFQATT and SNEGSKA (reference sequence). The CDR3 reads CSATPRAQETQYF. DNA for the CDR3: TGCAGTGCAACACCTAGAGCGCAAGAGACCCAGTACTTC.

The gene calls are TRBV5-1 and TRBJ1-2; 7 bases line up with TRBD1. V shed 2 bases, J shed 3 bases, and the junction held 4 bases outside the gene matches. This CDR3 region has 14 residues. Germline V gene sequence: CDR1 SGHRS, CDR2 YFSETQ. The chain's CDR3 is CASSLGQEDYGYTF. The CDR3 DNA sequence: TGCGCCAGCAGCTTAGGACAGGAGGACTATGGCTACACCTTC.

The chain links TRBV7-6 to TRBJ2-5; D remains ambiguous. CDR3 length: 13 residues. From germline, CDR1 is SGHVS and CDR2 FNYEAQ. Trimming took off 7 bases at V and 4 bases at J, with 13 bases between the two ends. The CDR3 reads CASTRTSGETQYF. CDR3 coding DNA: TGTGCCAGCACCCGGACCTCCGGAGAGACCCAGTACTTC.

As to this clonotype: A read error may explain this, as a much larger clone is one base away. This chain uses TRBV12-3 or TRBV12-4 with TRBJ1-4; D gene unclear. V lost 5 bases, J lost 10 bases, and 11 bases lay in between. This CDR3 has 12 amino acids. The CDR3 loop reads CASSAFTGKLFF. The CDR3, as DNA: TGTGCCAGCAGTGCCTTTACGGGAAAACTGTTTTTT.

The chain combines TRBV11-3 with TRBJ2-5; 15 bases agree with TRBD2. Germline CDR1 is SGHNT and CDR2 is YENEEA. This CDR3 comprises 16 residues. Germline trimming cut 5 bases from V and 5 bases from J; bases unmatched to any gene: 6. This chain's CDR3 is CASSGGTSGGLETQYF. CDR3 bases: TGTGCCAGCAGCGGTGGGACTAGCGGGGGGTTGGAGACCCAGTACTTC.

This clonotype was picked up a small number of times. The chain couples TRBV5-8 to TRBJ2-7, with 7 bases identical to TRBD1. V was clipped by 8 bases and J by 5 bases; unmatched bases: 7. Germline CDR1 reads SGHTS; CDR2 reads YDEGEE. This CDR3 region has 12 residues. The CDR3 region is CASTGVWDEQYF. The CDR3 coding sequence is TGTGCCAGTACAGGGGTTTGGGACGAGCAGTACTTC. The whole variable domain, filled in from reference TRBV5-8 and TRBJ2-7, reads EAGVTQSPTHLIKTRGQQATLRCSPISGHTSVYWYQQALGLGLQFLLWYDEGEERNRGNFPPRFSGRQFPNYSSELNVNALELEDSALYLCASTGVWDEQYFGPGTRLTVT.

The V gene is TRBV10-3, the J gene TRBJ2-7; 7 nucleotides agree with TRBD1. Unmatched junction bases numbered 15, after V lost 10 bases and J lost 3 bases. The germline gives CDR1 ENHRY, CDR2 SYGVKD. The CDR3 consists of 15 residues. The DNA of the CDR3 is TGTGCCAGCAGCTCCGGACAGGTCCTCTTCTACGAGCAGTACTTC. It encodes CASSSGQVLFYEQYF.

The rearrangement uses TRBV7-9 and TRBJ1-2, with D possibly being TRBD1 (5 bases). Trimming took off 2 bases at V and 1 base at J, with 8 bases between the two ends. CDR3 length equals 14 residues. Germline assignment: CDR1 SEHNR and CDR2 FQNEAQ (reference sequence). Here the CDR3 DNA reads TGTGCCAGCAGCTTAATGGGGGATAACTATGGCTACACCTTC. It is translated as CASSLMGDNYGYTF. Filled out from reference TRBV7-9 and TRBJ1-2, the complete variable domain reads DTGVSQNPRHKITKRGQNVTFRCDPISEHNRLYWYRQTLGQGPEFLTYFQNEAQLEKSRLLSDRFSAERPKGSFSTLEIQRTEQGDSAMYLCASSLMGDNYGYTFGSGTRLTVV.

The chain has TRBV10-2 and TRBJ2-7, with D perhaps TRBD2 (6 bases). The CDR3 extends over 14 amino acids. From germline, CDR1 is WSHSY and CDR2 SAAADI. The ends were cut back, 6 bases at V and 3 bases at J, with 15 bases in the middle. CDR3 in amino acids: CASRGETRSYEQYF. CDR3 DNA: TGCGCCAGCAGAGGCGAGACTAGAAGCTACGAGCAGTACTTC.

This clonotype was picked up a small number of times. The rearrangement links TRBV19 to TRBJ2-5, with 9 bases lining up with TRBD1. The CDR3 runs 15 residues. Per germline, CDR1 LNHDA and CDR2 SQIVND (reference sequence). The J segment lost 4 bases and the V segment lost 8 bases, leaving 11 bases of the junction unmatched. For the CDR3, the DNA is TGTGCCAGTGGTCCCGGGACAGGGTGGCGAGAGACCCAGTACTTC. Its protein is CASGPGTGWRETQYF.

The chain recombines TRBV6-6 with TRBJ2-5; 7 bases fit TRBD2. With 7 bases clipped from V and 4 bases from J, the junction kept 12 bases outside the gene matches. The CDR3 covers 15 residues. Germline V gene sequence: CDR1 MNHNY, CDR2 SVGAGI (reference sequence). CDR3 sequence reads: CASIRGRNQGETQYF. Written as DNA, the CDR3 is TGTGCCAGCATACGCGGGAGAAATCAGGGAGAGACCCAGTACTTC.

This clonotype was seen once. This CDR3 fails to terminate in the conserved phenylalanine or tryptophan, so it likely reflects a read error. It is unclear where the CDR3 begins or ends on the DNA, so no DNA is shown, and the CDR3 is as TCRdb lists it. V is TRBV9 and J is TRBJ2-7; the table's D call of TRBD1 was not tested on the DNA. From its first to its last residue, the CDR3 has 8 amino acids. In germline, CDR1 is SGDLS, CDR2 YYNGEE. The CDR3 here is CASSASQG.

The chain employs TRBV7-3 and TRBJ2-5; D not resolved. CDR3 size: 16 residues. Looked up from germline, CDR1 is SGHTA and CDR2 is FQGTGA. Trimming left V 5 bases short and J 1 base short, with 17 bases between. The chain's CDR3 is CASSPFRPRGQETQYF. The CDR3 DNA sequence: TGTGCCAGCAGCCCCTTCAGGCCGCGCGGCCAAGAGACCCAGTACTTC.

The chain has TRBV13 and TRBJ2-2, with D unresolved. The CDR3 spans 14 residues. The ends were cut back, 2 bases at V and 0 bases at J, with 4 bases in the middle. Germline V CDR1 and CDR2: PRHDT, FYEKMQ (reference sequence). CDR3 DNA sequence: TGTGCCAGCAGCTTAATATCGAACACCGGGGAGCTGTTTTTT. It yields the protein CASSLISNTGELFF.

This clonotype has only a few counts. V is TRBV12-3 or TRBV12-4 and J is TRBJ2-7; possible D gene TRBD2, 6 bases. Trimming removed 7 bases from V and 1 base from J, with 11 bases in between. The CDR3 contains 13 residues. The CDR3 spells CASTGDRSYEQYF. CDR3 nucleotide sequence: TGTGCCAGCACGGGAGACCGGTCCTACGAGCAGTACTTC.

This clonotype was observed many times. The gene calls are TRBV29-1 and TRBJ2-7; 8 positions match TRBD1. This CDR3 has 13 residues. Germline V gene sequence: CDR1 SQVTM, CDR2 ANQGSEA. J was trimmed by 2 bases and V by 6 bases; bases with no gene match: 6. This chain's CDR3 is CSVRGQATYEQYF. The CDR3 DNA follows: TGCAGCGTACGGGGACAGGCGACCTACGAGCAGTACTTC.

A remark on this clonotype: Relative to the germline gene, one junction end is altered; a read error may explain this. The chain links TRBV7-9 to TRBJ2-7; D unresolved. Germline CDR1 is SEHNR and CDR2 is FQNEAQ (reference sequence). This CDR3 has 16 amino acids. CDR3 residues: CASGLDSSGNSYEQYF. In nucleotides, the CDR3 is TGTGCCAGCGGCTTAGACTCTTCAGGCAACTCCTACGAGCAGTACTTC.

This chain connects TRBV4-1 to TRBJ1-3, with 9 bases fitting TRBD1. The J segment lost 1 base and the V segment lost 3 bases, leaving 1 base of the junction unmatched. Germline values: CDR1 MGHRA, CDR2 YSYEKL. The CDR3 sequence is 15 residues long. The CDR3 region has the DNA TGCGCCAGCAGCCAGGGGACAGGGTCTGGAAACACCATATATTTT. It yields the protein CASSQGTGSGNTIYF.

The chain recombines TRBV10-3 with TRBJ2-5; tentative D call: TRBD1 (6 bases). The length of the CDR3 is 15 residues. Trimming stripped 5 bases from V and 4 bases from J, with 17 bases between. The germline gives CDR1 ENHRY, CDR2 SYGVKD. The CDR3 nucleotides are TGTGCCATCAGTACTGAGAGCAGGGGCGGAGAGACCCAGTACTTC. Protein: CAISTESRGGETQYF.

Comments on this clonotype: With a much larger clone just one base away, this may be a read error. This rearrangement joins TRBV10-3 to TRBJ2-7; D is undetermined. This CDR3 region has 11 residues. V was shortened by 6 bases and J by 6 bases, with 9 bases between the two germline ends. Germline V CDR1 and CDR2: ENHRY, SYGVKD. CDR3 region: CAIRPASEQYF. CDR3 sequence (DNA): TGTGCCATCAGGCCAGCGAGCGAGCAGTACTTC.

The CDR3 DNA sequence: TGTGCCAGCAGCGGTCGGGGGGAAGAAAAACTGTTTTTT. Amino acids: CASSGRGEEKLFF. V usage is TRBV2 and J usage is TRBJ1-4, with a weak D call TRBD1 (5 bases). The CDR3 has 13 amino acids. Germline CDR1 reads SNHLY; CDR2 reads FYNNEI. The V and J ends lost 6 bases and 8 bases respectively, with 13 bases between them. The full variable domain, its missing parts supplied by reference TRBV2 and TRBJ1-4, is EPEVTQTPSHQVTQMGQEVILRCVPISNHLYFYWYRQILGQKVEFLVSFYNNEISEKSEIFDDQFSVERPDGSNFTLKIRSTKLEDSAMYFCASSGRGEEKLFFGSGTQLSVL.

J is TRBJ1-2 and V is TRBV3-1; 8 bases align to TRBD1. CDR1 LGHDT and CDR2 YNNKEL come from the germline V gene (reference sequence). This CDR3 comprises 15 residues. With 2 bases clipped from V and 2 bases from J, the junction kept 4 bases outside the gene matches. CDR3 amino acids: CASSQLGQENYGYTF. DNA for the CDR3: TGTGCCAGCAGCCAATTGGGACAGGAGAACTATGGCTACACCTTC.

Details on this clonotype: Here the CDR3 omits its conserved ending phenylalanine or tryptophan, so a read error is the likely source. The DNA is omitted, as the CDR3 cannot be located on it reliably, and the CDR3 follows TCRdb's listing. The chain links TRBV10-3 to TRBJ2-7; the D call in the table, TRBD2, was not verified against the DNA. 9 amino acids form the CDR3, both terminal residues included. CDR1 is ENHRY, CDR2 SYGVKD, per germline. CDR3 sequence: CAISESLAG.

The chain couples TRBV29-1 to TRBJ1-2; TRBD1 aligns across 7 bases. CDR1 SQVTM and CDR2 ANQGSEA come from the germline V gene. Trimming at V came to 5 bases and at J to 4 bases, leaving 10 bases not matched to a gene. CDR3 length: 14 amino acids. The CDR3 reads CSVQPWDSSYGYTF. The DNA for the CDR3 is TGCAGCGTTCAACCTTGGGACAGTAGCTATGGCTACACCTTC.

V is TRBV9 and J is TRBJ2-5; 9 bases fit TRBD2. V lost 1 base, J lost 5 bases, and 6 bases stayed unmatched. CDR1 is SGDLS, CDR2 YYNGEE, per germline. CDR3 length equals 15 residues. CDR3 residues: CASSVSGRRGETQYF. DNA of the CDR3: TGTGCCAGCAGCGTAAGCGGGAGGAGGGGTGAGACCCAGTACTTC.